The present TCR beta chain was sequenced within a study of CD8 T cell repertoires and HIV-1 epitope variants. The overall study: Controls were a CMV, EBV and flu peptide pool, Ebola AY9 negative control, and no-peptide well. Equal numbers of autologous T cell-negative cells presented antigen to enriched T cells. T cells were cultured for 9 to 11 days with cytokines added on days 3 and 7.

Sequencing used immunoSEQ multiplex PCR; TCRdb keeps in-frame clones, though not all of them. Of about 5,500 clones in the sample, about two thirds are singletons; the top ten hold 48%. In regard to this clone: No antigen is known for it.

Germline assignment: CDR1 MNHEY and CDR2 SMNVEV (reference sequence). J lost 0 bases, V lost 5 bases, and 8 bases had no gene match. The CDR3 sequence is 18 residues long. The sample taken for sequencing was cultured CD8+ T cells derived from PBMCs. The TCR originated in a male donor with HIV. The chain joins TRBV27 to TRBJ1-5; 12 bases are a match to TRBD1. The DNA for the CDR3 is TGTGCCAGCAGTACGGGGACAGGGGGCCTCTATAGCAATCAGCCCCAGCATTTT. Translated: CASSTGTGGLYSNQPQHF.